This TCR beta chain was sequenced for a study of blood T cells in healthy people across ages. Overall study findings and caveats: Both higher diversity and more naive CD4+ cells marked long-lived donors when set against aged donors. Researchers report that TCR beta diversity correlated strongly with naive T cell percentage.

Alongside a J-beta primer mix, a sample-barcoded 5' primer served in a second PCR lasting about 7 to 12 cycles. TCRdb re-called the 5' RACE reads with MiXCR, one entry per CDR3 protein. The table records roughly 680,000 distinct CDR3 sequences, roughly half of them present only once. The germline V and J ends were trimmed by 2 bases and 5 bases, with 6 bases remaining between them. The CDR3 has 12 residues. Comment on this clonotype: The antigen is undetermined. This may arise from a read error, as a much more abundant clone is one base away.

The source of this sequence is a woman older than 75 in good health. The source material was blood. The chain links TRBV12-3 or TRBV12-4 to TRBJ1-1; D is unresolved. The CDR3 loop reads CASSLLQTEAFF. As DNA, the CDR3 is TGTGCCAGCAGTTTACTTCAGACTGAAGCTTTCTTT.